This T cell receptor beta chain originates from a study of PD-L1 blockade in urothelial cancer. As for the study in general: The researchers analyzed blood 3 weeks (second dose) and 6 weeks after treatment start. Blood samples had a median of around 140,000 T cells, tens of thousands of unique TCRs, and clonality roughly 0.088.

V lost 7 bases and J lost 5; bases outside the gene matches: 8. The CDR3 totals 15 residues. Per germline, CDR1 MNHEY and CDR2 SMNVEV (reference sequence). This clone was seen a single time. Its antigen is unidentified. Whole-study results and caveats: Blood TCR clonality below the median before treatment was a predictor of better survival.

Sequenced by immunoSEQ multiplex PCR; TCRdb stores in-frame clones only, minus some. The top ten hold around 2.4% of the sample, which has 100,000 to 150,000 clones, approximately 85% seen once. Time point denoted: peripheral blood 6 weeks after treatment start. All patients handed over anywhere from 1 to 8 samples, pretreatment and on-treatment. This TCR was sampled from a man aged 45-65 years with urothelial cancer. This chain connects TRBV27 to TRBJ2-2; 9 bases are a match to TRBD2. This sample comprised PBMCs, obtained around atezolizumab (anti-PD-L1) treatment. The CDR3 bases are TGTGCCAGCAACGTAGCGGGAGTCGGGACCGGGGAGCTGTTTTTT. Translating gives CASNVAGVGTGELFF.